This entry lists 3 T cell receptor beta chains sequenced from one sample in a study of regulatory T cells in long-lasting Graves disease. HTBI primers from iRepertoire and Arm-PCR of CDR3 regions yielded the TCR beta libraries. TCRdb redid the calling of the multiplex PCR reads with MiXCR, one entry per CDR3 protein. In the table there are more than 300,000 distinct CDR3 sequences, 23% of which are singletons. Time point: persistent/refractory GD, antithyroid drugs over 5 years with positive TRAb. There was RNA extracted from PBMCs, and the TCR library was made from it. The sequences come from peripheral blood mononuclear cells (PBMCs), collected when the disease was refractory, from a patient treated with antithyroid drugs. These TCRs come from a woman in her 40s with Graves disease.

The rearrangement joins TRBV12-5 to TRBJ2-2; D possibly matches TRBD1 or TRBD2 (5 bases each). The V end was cut by 7 bases, the J end by 2 bases, with 17 bases between. CDR3 length equals 16 residues. CDR1 LGHNT and CDR2 FRNRAP come from the germline V gene. CDR3 residues: CASEAPGTVNTGELFF. In DNA, the CDR3 is TGTGCTAGTGAAGCCCCCGGGACGGTTAACACCGGGGAGCTGTTTTTT. Complete variable domain (other parts from reference TRBV12-5 and TRBJ2-2): DARVTQTPRHKVTEMGQEVTMRCQPILGHNTVFWYRQTMMQGLELLAYFRNRAPLDDSGMPKDRFSAEMPDATLATLKIQPSEPRDSAVYFCASEAPGTVNTGELFFGEGSRLTVL.

This chain links TRBV7-3 with TRBJ2-1; no definite D call. The CDR3 length is 13 residues. Trimming took 5 bases from V and 2 from J, leaving 7 bases between them. The germline V gene has CDR1 SGHTA and CDR2 FQGTGA. The CDR3 DNA reads TGTGCCAGCAGCACCCGACCCTACAATGAGCAGTTCTTC. Translated: CASSTRPYNEQFF. The full variable domain, its missing parts supplied by reference TRBV7-3 and TRBJ2-1, is GAGVSQTPSNKVTEKGKYVELRCDPISGHTALYWYRQSLGQGPEFLIYFQGTGAADDSGLPNDRFFAVRPEGSVSTLKIQRTERGDSAVYLCASSTRPYNEQFFGPGTRLTVL.

This clonotype has ten or more counts. V is TRBV5-5 and J is TRBJ2-5; 12 positions match TRBD2. The V and J ends lost 4 bases and 5 bases, in that order; junction bases with no gene match: 3. The CDR3 totals 14 residues. Germline V lookup: CDR1 SGHKS, CDR2 YYEKEE (reference sequence). CDR3 amino acids: CASSRLAGVETQYF. The CDR3 DNA reads as TGTGCCAGCAGCCGACTAGCGGGAGTTGAGACCCAGTACTTC.